This T cell receptor beta chain was sequenced in a study of immune heterogeneity within non-small cell lung tumors listed by TCRdb under 2018. With regard to the full study: By histology, the tumors included 10 to 11 non-squamous carcinomas, a handful of squamous cell carcinomas and 1 tumor not otherwise specified. Whole-exome sequencing, RNA-seq and TCR beta repertoire sequencing were combined for multiple spatially distinct regions from each NSCLC tumor so that intratumoral immune heterogeneity could be examined. TCR repertoires were analyzed from approximately 60 tumor loci of fewer than 19 patients, while transcriptome data covered only 44 loci from about 11 patients. Binding of neoantigens to the HLA alleles of each patient was predicted with netMHCpan-3.0 for mutant peptides of 8 to 11 amino acids.

The TCR template was genomic DNA extracted from bulk tumor tissue, and roughly 590 ng of gDNA was amplified for each sample. Multiple biopsies per primary tumor were taken during surgery, spaced as far apart as possible within the tumor mass. Patients in the study cohort, which was described as untreated, were newly diagnosed NSCLC cases going through curative surgery. Donors were some 15 newly diagnosed non-small cell lung cancer patients undergoing surgery with curative intent. Two independent pathologists examined the resected tumor masses. Only high-quality DNA and RNA samples were carried forward to sequencing. A multiplex PCR system amplified the TCR beta CDR3 region, with a first 10-cycle round using 32 V-gene forward and 13 J-gene reverse primers. A QIAGEN Multiplex PCR Kit was used for first-round PCR, and the primer sequences were filed in Chinese patent CN105087789A. A second PCR round added Illumina universal primers using the Phusion High-Fidelity PCR Kit. Sequencing of the TCR libraries was done on the Illumina HiSeq X Ten platform in paired-end mode with a 151 bp read length. The authors' pipeline ran thus. Reads without multiplex PCR primers were removed using Cutadapt, read pairs were merged using PEAR, and CDR3 regions were called using MiXCR with default settings. Repertoire diversity was assessed by Shannon entropy, and clonality was calculated as one minus the Shannon entropy divided by the ln of the count of productive unique sequences. Clonotypes at a frequency of at least 0.5% were defined as dominant or high-frequency T-cell clones. TCRdb ran its own pipeline on the public reads, namely fastp trimming at Q25 and MiXCR clone calling, and kept in-frame beta chains. Rows with a matching CDR3 protein are joined into one entry that keeps the most common DNA and genes. It is TCRdb's table, rather than the study itself, that gives the V and J calls and clone size. The table for this sample lists around 20,000 distinct CDR3 sequences; under 30% of them were counted only once. About 3.8% of the sample is in the top ten clones.

The sample holds a few counts of this clonotype. Which antigen it targets is not known. No base-level quality is on record; no much larger clone is a single base apart. General findings and caveats noted by the study authors: Within a given patient, the same dominant CDR3B clonotypes showed up repeatedly across loci, although different tumor locations also carried unique high-frequency clones. High-frequency TCR beta clonotypes were largely distinct between individual patients. A statistically significant but moderate positive correlation (R roughly 0.3) was observed between local T-cell repertoire clonality and local tumor mutational burden.

The germline V gene sets CDR1 to SGHRS and CDR2 to YFSETQ. The CDR3 goes from the cysteine to the phenylalanine over 12 residues. The sequence is cut down to CDR3 DNA, 36 bases in frame from base 1. Deletion took 4 bases off V and 1 base off J, with a span of 5 bases between the germline ends. This clonotype originated in a middle-aged man with non-small cell lung cancer. The sequencing sample was made of lung tumor tissue. The sequence is built from TRBV5-1 and TRBJ1-1; too little of a D gene remains to name it. The CDR3 region reads CASSSPNTEAFF. The nucleotides are TGCGCCAGCAGCAGCCCGAACACTGAAGCTTTCTTT.